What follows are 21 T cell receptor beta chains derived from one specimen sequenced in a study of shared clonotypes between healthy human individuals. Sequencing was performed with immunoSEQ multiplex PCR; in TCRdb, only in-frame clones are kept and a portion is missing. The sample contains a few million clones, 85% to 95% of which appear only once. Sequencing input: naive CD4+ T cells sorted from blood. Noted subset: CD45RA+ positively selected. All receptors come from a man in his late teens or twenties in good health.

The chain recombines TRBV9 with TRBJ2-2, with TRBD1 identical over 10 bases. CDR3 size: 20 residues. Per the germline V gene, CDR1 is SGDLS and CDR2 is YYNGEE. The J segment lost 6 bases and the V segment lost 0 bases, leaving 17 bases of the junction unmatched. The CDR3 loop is CASSVAGTGALKGRPGELFF. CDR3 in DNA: TGTGCCAGCAGCGTAGCCGGGACAGGGGCGCTCAAAGGCCGACCCGGGGAGCTGTTTTTT. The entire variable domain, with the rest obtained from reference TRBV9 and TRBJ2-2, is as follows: DSGVTQTPKHLITATGQRVTLRCSPRSGDLSVYWYQQSLDQGLQFLIQYYNGEERAKGNILERFSAQQFPDLHSELNLSSLELGDSALYFCASSVAGTGALKGRPGELFFGEGSRLTVL.

This CDR3 reads CASSYEGAPTDTQYF. The CDR3 nucleotides are TGTGCCAGCAGCTATGAGGGGGCCCCCACAGATACGCAGTATTTT. V gene TRBV11-2 combines with J gene TRBJ2-3; 7 bases are shared with TRBD1. This CDR3 has 15 amino acids. The V and J ends lost 4 bases and 2 bases, in that order; junction bases with no gene match: 6. Germline V gene sequence: CDR1 SGHAT, CDR2 FQNNGV.

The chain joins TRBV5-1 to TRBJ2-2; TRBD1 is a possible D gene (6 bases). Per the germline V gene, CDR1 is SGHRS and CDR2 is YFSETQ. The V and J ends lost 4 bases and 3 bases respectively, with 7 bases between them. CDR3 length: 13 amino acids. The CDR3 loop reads CASSGGDTGELFF. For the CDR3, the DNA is TGCGCCAGCAGCGGGGGCGACACCGGGGAGCTGTTTTTT.

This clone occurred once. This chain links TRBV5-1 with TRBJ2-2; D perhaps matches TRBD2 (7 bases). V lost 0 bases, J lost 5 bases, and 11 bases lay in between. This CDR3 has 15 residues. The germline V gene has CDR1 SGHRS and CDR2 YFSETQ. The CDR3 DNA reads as TGCGCCAGCAGCTTGGCCGGGGGGCAAACCGGGGAGCTGTTTTTT. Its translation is CASSLAGGQTGELFF.

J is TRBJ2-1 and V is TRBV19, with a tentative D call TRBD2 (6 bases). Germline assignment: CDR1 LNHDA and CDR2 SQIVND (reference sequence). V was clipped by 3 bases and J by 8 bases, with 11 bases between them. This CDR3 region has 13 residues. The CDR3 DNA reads TGTGCCAGTAGTATGGGCCCGGGGGATGAGCAGTTCTTC. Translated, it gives CASSMGPGDEQFF.

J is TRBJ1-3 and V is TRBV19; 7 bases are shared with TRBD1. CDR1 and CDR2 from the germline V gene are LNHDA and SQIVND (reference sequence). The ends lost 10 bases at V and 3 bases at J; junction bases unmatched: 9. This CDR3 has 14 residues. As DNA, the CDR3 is TGTGCCACTACCCCCGGGACAGTTGGAAACACCATATATTTT. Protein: CATTPGTVGNTIYF.

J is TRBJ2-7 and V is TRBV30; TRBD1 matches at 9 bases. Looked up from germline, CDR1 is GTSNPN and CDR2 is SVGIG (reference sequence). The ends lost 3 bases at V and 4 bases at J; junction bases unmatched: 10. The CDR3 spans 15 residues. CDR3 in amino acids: CAWRPQGAGWYEQYF. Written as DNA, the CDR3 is TGTGCCTGGAGACCACAGGGGGCAGGGTGGTACGAGCAGTACTTC. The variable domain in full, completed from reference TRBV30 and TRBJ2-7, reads SQTIHQWPATLVQPVGSPLSLECTVEGTSNPNLYWYRQAAGRGLQLLFYSVGIGQISSEVPQNLSASRPQDRQFILSSKKLLLSDSGFYLCAWRPQGAGWYEQYFGPGTRLTVT.

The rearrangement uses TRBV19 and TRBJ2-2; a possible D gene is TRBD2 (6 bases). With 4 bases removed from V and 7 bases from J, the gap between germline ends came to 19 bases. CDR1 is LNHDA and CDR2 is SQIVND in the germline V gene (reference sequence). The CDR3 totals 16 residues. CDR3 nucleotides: TGTGCCAGTAGTAGTAGCGCGGCTAGCGAGGGCGGGGAGCTGTTTTTT. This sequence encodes CASSSSAASEGGELFF.

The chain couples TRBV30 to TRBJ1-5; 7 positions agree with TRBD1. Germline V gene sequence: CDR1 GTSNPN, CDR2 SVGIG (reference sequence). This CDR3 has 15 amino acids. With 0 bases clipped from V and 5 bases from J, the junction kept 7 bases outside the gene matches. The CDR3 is CAWSVLDRDDQPQHF. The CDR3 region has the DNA TGTGCCTGGAGTGTACTCGACAGGGATGATCAGCCCCAGCATTTT.

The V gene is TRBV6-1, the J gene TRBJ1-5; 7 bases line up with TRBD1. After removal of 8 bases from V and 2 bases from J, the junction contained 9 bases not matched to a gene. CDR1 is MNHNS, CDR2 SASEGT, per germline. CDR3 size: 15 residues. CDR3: CASCEQGRGNQPQHF. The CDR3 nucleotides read TGTGCCAGCTGCGAACAGGGGAGAGGCAATCAGCCCCAGCATTTT.

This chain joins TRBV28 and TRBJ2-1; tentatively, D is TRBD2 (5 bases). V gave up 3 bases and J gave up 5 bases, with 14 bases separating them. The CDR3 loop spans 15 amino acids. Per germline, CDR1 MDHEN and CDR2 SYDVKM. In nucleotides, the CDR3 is TGTGCCAGCAGTTTTAGTTACGCGGGCCACAATGAGCAGTTCTTC. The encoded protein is CASSFSYAGHNEQFF.

For the CDR3, the DNA is TGTGCCTGGAGTACGGCAGGGCCCTCCTACGAGCAGTACTTC. Protein product: CAWSTAGPSYEQYF. This chain links TRBV30 with TRBJ2-7; TRBD1 is a possible D gene (5 bases). Trimming took 2 bases from V and 0 from J, leaving 11 bases between them. The CDR3 loop spans 14 amino acids. Looked up from germline, CDR1 is GTSNPN and CDR2 is SVGIG (reference sequence).

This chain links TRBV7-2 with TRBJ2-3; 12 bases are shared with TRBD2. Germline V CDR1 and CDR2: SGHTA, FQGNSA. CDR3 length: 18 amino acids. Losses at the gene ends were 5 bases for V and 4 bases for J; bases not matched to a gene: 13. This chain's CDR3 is CASSVGSSGRALSDTQYF. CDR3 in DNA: TGTGCCAGCAGCGTAGGATCTAGCGGGAGGGCCCTCTCAGATACGCAGTATTTT.

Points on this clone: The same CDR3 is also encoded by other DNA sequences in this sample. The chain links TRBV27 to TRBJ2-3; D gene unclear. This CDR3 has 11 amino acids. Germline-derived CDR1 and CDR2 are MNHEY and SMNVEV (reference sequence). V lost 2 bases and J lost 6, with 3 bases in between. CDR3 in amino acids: CASSLGDTQYF. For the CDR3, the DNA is TGTGCCAGCAGTTTAGGGGATACGCAGTATTTT.

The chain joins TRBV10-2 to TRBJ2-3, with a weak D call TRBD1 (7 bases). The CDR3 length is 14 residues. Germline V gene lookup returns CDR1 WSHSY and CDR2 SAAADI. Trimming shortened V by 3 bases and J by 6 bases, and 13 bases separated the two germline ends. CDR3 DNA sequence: TGCGCCAGCAGTGACAGGGGGGTTCCGGATACGCAGTATTTT. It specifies CASSDRGVPDTQYF.

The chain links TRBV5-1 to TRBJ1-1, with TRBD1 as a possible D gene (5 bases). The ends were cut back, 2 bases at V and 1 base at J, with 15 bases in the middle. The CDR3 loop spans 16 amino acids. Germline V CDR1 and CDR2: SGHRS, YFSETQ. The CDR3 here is CASSFSLTRENTEAFF. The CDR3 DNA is TGCGCCAGCAGCTTTTCTTTGACCAGGGAGAACACTGAAGCTTTCTTT.

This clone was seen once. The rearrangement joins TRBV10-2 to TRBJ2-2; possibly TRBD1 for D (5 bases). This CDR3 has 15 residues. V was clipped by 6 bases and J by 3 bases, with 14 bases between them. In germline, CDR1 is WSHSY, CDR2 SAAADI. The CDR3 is CASRGTGLDTGELFF. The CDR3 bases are TGCGCCAGCAGGGGAACAGGTTTGGACACCGGGGAGCTGTTTTTT.

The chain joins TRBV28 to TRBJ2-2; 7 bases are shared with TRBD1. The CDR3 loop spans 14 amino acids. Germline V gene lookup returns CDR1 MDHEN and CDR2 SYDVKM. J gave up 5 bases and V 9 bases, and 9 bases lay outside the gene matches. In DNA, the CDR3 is TGTGCCAGTCTACAGGGGCAAAATACCGGGGAGCTGTTTTTT. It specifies CASLQGQNTGELFF.

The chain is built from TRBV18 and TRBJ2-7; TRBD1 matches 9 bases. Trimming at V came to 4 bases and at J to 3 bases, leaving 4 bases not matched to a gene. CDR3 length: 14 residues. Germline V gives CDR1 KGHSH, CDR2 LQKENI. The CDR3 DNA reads TGTGCCAGCTCACTGGGACAGGGATACTACGAGCAGTACTTC. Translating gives CASSLGQGYYEQYF. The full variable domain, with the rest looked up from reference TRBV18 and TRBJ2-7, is NAGVMQNPRHLVRRRGQEARLRCSPMKGHSHVYWYRQLPEEGLKFMVYLQKENIIDESGMPKERFSAEFPKEGPSILRIQQVVRGDSAAYFCASSLGQGYYEQYFGPGTRLTVT.

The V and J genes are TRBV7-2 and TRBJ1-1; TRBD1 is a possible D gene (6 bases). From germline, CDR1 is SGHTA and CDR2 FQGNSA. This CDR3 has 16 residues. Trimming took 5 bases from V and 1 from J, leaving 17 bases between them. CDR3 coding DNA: TGTGCCAGCAGCCCCGCGGCAGGACAGAGGAACACTGAAGCTTTCTTT. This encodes CASSPAAGQRNTEAFF.

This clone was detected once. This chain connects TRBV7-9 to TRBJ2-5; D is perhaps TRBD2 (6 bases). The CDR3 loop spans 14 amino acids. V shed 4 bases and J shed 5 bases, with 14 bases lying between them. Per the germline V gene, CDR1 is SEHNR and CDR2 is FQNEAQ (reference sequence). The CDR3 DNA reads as TGTGCCAGCAGCTCAACCGGGACTGTCGAGACCCAGTACTTC. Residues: CASSSTGTVETQYF.